This entry concerns a single T cell receptor beta chain. No antigen is known for it. This sample stems from a study of cytomegalovirus exposure and HLA in healthy donors. On the study more broadly: Most genotyped donors, 65% to 90% of 350 to 500, had Caucasian-associated genetic ancestry. General study findings and limits: In a later analysis, common viral pathogens appeared linked to several of the most significant clusters.

In the PCR, 60 Vbeta and 13 Jbeta primers were used. Sequencing was performed with immunoSEQ multiplex PCR; in TCRdb, only in-frame clones are kept and a portion is missing. Its clone listing holds some 96,000 clones. V was cut by 3 bases and J by 6 bases, with 9 bases left in between. The germline CDR1 and CDR2 sequences are LNHDA and SQIVND (reference sequence). The CDR3 totals 13 residues. This TCR was sampled from a woman aged 25 to 39 in good health and CMV-seronegative. The chain couples TRBV19 to TRBJ2-1, with D perhaps matching TRBD2 (6 bases). The sequencing sample was made of PBMCs. The CDR3 bases are TGTGCCAGTAGTATCGGGAGCGGCAATGAGCAGTTCTTC. It translates to CASSIGSGNEQFF.